This record concerns one T cell receptor beta chain sequence. CDR1 and CDR2 from the germline V gene are LGHNT and FRNRAP. The CDR3 has 15 residues. J was trimmed by 4 bases and V by 4 bases; bases with no gene match: 6. This sample is drawn from a study of T cells in tuberculosis. The overall study: Sequenced TCRs come from CD1B-GMM tetramer-binding T cells.

Thawed, overnight-rested PBMC were stained with GMM-loaded CD1B tetramer, viability dye and anti-CD3, then sorted. CD1B tetramers were loaded with Rhodococcus equi-derived C32 glucose monomycolate. Before cryopreservation, the sorted PBMC lost their CD14-expressing monocytes. From each donor, some 100,000 tetramer-negative cells were sorted. Sequencing used immunoSEQ multiplex PCR; TCRdb keeps in-frame clones, though not all of them. The sample yields nearly 60,000 clones, 88% seen once. Study conclusions and caveats: T cells binding CD1B-GMM tetramer weakly possibly escaped the sort.

The chain uses TRBV12-5 and TRBJ1-2; 10 bases are a match to TRBD1. This TCR was sampled from an adult woman with latent tuberculosis. The sample taken for sequencing was CD1b-GMM tetramer-negative cells sorted from PBMCs. The CDR3 coding sequence is TGTGCTAGTGGTTCCCGACAGGGGGCCTTCTATGGCTACACCTTC. It specifies CASGSRQGAFYGYTF.